The 12 T cell receptor beta chains below were found in one sample sequenced in a study of cytomegalovirus exposure and HLA in healthy donors. Use of 60 Vbeta and 13 Jbeta primers characterized the PCR. Here immunoSEQ multiplex PCR was the method, and the copy in TCRdb shows in-frame clones only, minus some. The sample lists about 140,000 clones, roughly 79% occurring once. The specimen was PBMCs. The receptor source for this set is a woman in her thirties or forties in good health and CMV-seronegative.

This clone was seen just once. This rearrangement joins TRBV7-3 to TRBJ2-3, with unresolved D. V shed 5 bases and J shed 0 bases, with 9 bases lying between them. The germline V gene encodes CDR1 SGHTA and CDR2 FQGTGA. The CDR3 has 14 amino acids. CDR3 amino acids: CASSPRRSTDTQYF. DNA of the CDR3: TGTGCCAGCAGCCCCCGGCGGAGCACAGATACGCAGTATTTT.

This clone showed up just a few times. The chain joins TRBV7-9 to TRBJ2-5; 11 bases line up with TRBD1. The CDR3 totals 15 residues. The V and J ends lost 3 bases and 3 bases, in that order; junction bases with no gene match: 3. Germline V gene sequence: CDR1 SEHNR, CDR2 FQNEAQ (reference sequence). Here the CDR3 reads CASSFWTGGEETQYF. As DNA, the CDR3 is TGTGCCAGCAGCTTCTGGACAGGGGGCGAAGAGACCCAGTACTTC.

This chain links TRBV9 with TRBJ2-6; D call uncertain. Germline V gives CDR1 SGDLS, CDR2 YYNGEE. The V and J ends lost 4 bases and 0 bases respectively, with 8 bases between them. The CDR3 runs 15 residues. The CDR3: CASSPLGSGANVLTF. The CDR3, as DNA: TGTGCCAGCAGCCCCCTCGGCTCTGGGGCCAACGTCCTGACTTTC.

Here the CDR3 DNA reads TGTGCCATCACGGGGACAGGGGCGAGAAACTATGGCTACACCTTC. Its translation is CAITGTGARNYGYTF. The chain uses TRBV10-3 and TRBJ1-2, with 10 bases fitting TRBD1. CDR1 ENHRY and CDR2 SYGVKD come from the germline V gene. V lost 7 bases to trimming and J lost 2 bases; unmatched junction nucleotides: 7. The CDR3 contains 15 residues.

The chain joins TRBV5-4 to TRBJ2-2; possibly TRBD2 for D (5 bases). CDR3 size: 16 residues. With 4 bases removed from V and 4 bases from J, the gap between germline ends came to 17 bases. The germline V gene encodes CDR1 SGHNT and CDR2 YYREEE (reference sequence). CDR3 region: CASSPATEVSTGELFF. The CDR3 DNA reads as TGTGCCAGCAGCCCCGCGACGGAGGTTTCCACCGGGGAGCTGTTTTTT.

This clone was seen only a few times. The chain carries TRBV2 and TRBJ2-7; 7 bases fit TRBD2. The CDR3 runs to 16 residues. The junction had 10 bases not matched to a gene; V was cut back by 5 bases and J by 0 bases. Germline-derived CDR1 and CDR2 are SNHLY and FYNNEI. Here the CDR3 reads CASSPTWRESSYEQYF. CDR3 nucleotide sequence: TGTGCCAGCAGTCCCACGTGGCGGGAGAGCTCCTACGAGCAGTACTTC. The whole variable domain, filled in from reference TRBV2 and TRBJ2-7, reads EPEVTQTPSHQVTQMGQEVILRCVPISNHLYFYWYRQILGQKVEFLVSFYNNEISEKSEIFDDQFSVERPDGSNFTLKIRSTKLEDSAMYFCASSPTWRESSYEQYFGPGTRLTVT.

V is TRBV9 and J is TRBJ2-5; a possible D gene is TRBD2 (5 bases). Between the trimmed V and J ends, which lost 4 bases and 5 bases, there was a span of 24 bases. The CDR3 runs to 17 residues. CDR1 and CDR2 (germline): SGDLS, YYNGEE. CDR3 loop: CASSTKEVGHRRETQYF. CDR3 bases: TGTGCCAGCAGCACGAAGGAGGTGGGCCACCGGCGGGAGACCCAGTACTTC.

The chain combines TRBV4-1 with TRBJ2-1; possible D gene TRBD1, 5 bases. The CDR3 spans 20 residues. Germline CDR1 MGHRA, CDR2 YSYEKL. V was cut by 1 base and J by 0 bases, with 22 bases left in between. Here the CDR3 reads CASSQGGRQGLAHSYNEQFF. CDR3 DNA: TGCGCCAGCAGCCAAGGTGGGCGGCAGGGATTAGCCCACTCCTACAATGAGCAGTTCTTC.

CDR3 sequence reads: CASSFGSGRADTQYF. The CDR3 coding sequence is TGTGCCAGCAGCTTTGGAAGCGGGAGAGCAGATACGCAGTATTTT. The V call is TRBV5-4, the J call TRBJ2-3, with TRBD2 matching over 8 bases. V dropped 2 bases and J dropped 4; count of bases not matched to a gene: 6. Germline loops: CDR1 SGHNT, CDR2 YYREEE (reference sequence). CDR3 length equals 15 residues.

V is TRBV6-1 and J is TRBJ2-5; D might be TRBD1 (5 bases). The germline V and J ends were trimmed by 4 bases and 2 bases, with 8 bases remaining between them. CDR3 length equals 13 residues. Germline CDR1 reads MNHNS; CDR2 reads SASEGT. CDR3 in amino acids: CASSGTGQETQYF. As DNA, the CDR3 is TGTGCCAGCAGTGGTACAGGACAAGAGACCCAGTACTTC.

This rearrangement joins TRBV7-9 to TRBJ2-7, with a possible D match to TRBD2 (6 bases). The V gene's germline CDR1 is SEHNR and CDR2 FQNEAQ (reference sequence). Trimming pared 5 bases from V and 3 bases from J, leaving 20 bases between. This CDR3 spans 16 amino acids. The CDR3 DNA follows: TGTGCCAGCAGCACCCACGTCGGGAGCAACCGCTACGAGCAGTACTTC. Translating it yields CASSTHVGSNRYEQYF.

The chain has TRBV4-3 and TRBJ1-4; a possible D gene is TRBD1 (6 bases). CDR3 length: 17 residues. The V gene lost 2 bases and the J gene lost 8 bases, with 21 bases spanning the gap. Germline lookup yields CDR1 LGHNA and CDR2 YSLEER. CDR3 in amino acids: CASSQNHYRELTEKLFF. As DNA, the CDR3 is TGCGCCAGCAGCCAAAACCACTACAGGGAACTAACAGAAAAACTGTTTTTT.